This T cell receptor (beta chain) derives from a study of beta chain features in type 1 diabetes. Expressed TCRB transcripts were sequenced because the entire RNA isolate underwent reverse transcription. Here immunoSEQ multiplex PCR was the method, and the copy in TCRdb shows in-frame clones only, minus some. The profile shows approximately 380,000 clones, about 15% of them singletons. This CDR3 has 16 amino acids. V shed 6 bases and J 6 bases; nucleotides not matched to a gene: 7. The germline CDR1 and CDR2 sequences are SEHNR and FQNEAQ (reference sequence). This clone was seen more than once but under ten times.

Source material: naive CD4+ T cells from blood. The source of this sequence is a woman in her late teens or twenties in good health. This chain links TRBV7-9 with TRBJ2-1, with TRBD2 matching over 14 bases. The chain's CDR3 is CASSSGTSGSGNEQFF. In nucleotides, the CDR3 is TGTGCCAGCAGTTCCGGGACTAGCGGGAGCGGCAATGAGCAGTTCTTC.